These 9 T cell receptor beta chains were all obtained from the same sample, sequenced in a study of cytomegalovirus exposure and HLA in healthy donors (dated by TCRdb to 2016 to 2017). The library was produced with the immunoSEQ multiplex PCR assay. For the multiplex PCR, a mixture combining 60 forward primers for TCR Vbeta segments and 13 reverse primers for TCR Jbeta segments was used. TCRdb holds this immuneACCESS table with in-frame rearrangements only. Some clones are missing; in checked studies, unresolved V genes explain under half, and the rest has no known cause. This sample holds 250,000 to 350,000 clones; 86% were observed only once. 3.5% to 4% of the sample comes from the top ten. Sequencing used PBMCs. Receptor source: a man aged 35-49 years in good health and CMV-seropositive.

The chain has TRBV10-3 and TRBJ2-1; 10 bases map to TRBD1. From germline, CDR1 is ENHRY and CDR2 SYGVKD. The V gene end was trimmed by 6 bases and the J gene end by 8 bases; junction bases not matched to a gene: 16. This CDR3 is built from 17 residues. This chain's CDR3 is CAISSPHGQGDSHEQFF. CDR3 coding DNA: TGTGCCATCAGCTCCCCCCATGGACAGGGGGATTCCCATGAGCAGTTCTTC.

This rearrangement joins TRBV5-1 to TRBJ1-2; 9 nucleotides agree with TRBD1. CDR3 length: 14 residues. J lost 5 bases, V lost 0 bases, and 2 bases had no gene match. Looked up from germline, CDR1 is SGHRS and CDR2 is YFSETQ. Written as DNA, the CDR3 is TGCGCCAGCAGCTTGGAAGGACAGGGGTATGGCTACACCTTC. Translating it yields CASSLEGQGYGYTF.

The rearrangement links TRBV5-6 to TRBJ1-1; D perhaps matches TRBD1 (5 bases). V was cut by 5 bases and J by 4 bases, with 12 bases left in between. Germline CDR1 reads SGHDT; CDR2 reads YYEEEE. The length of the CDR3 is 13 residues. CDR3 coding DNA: TGTGCCAGCAGACAAGGGGAACGCACTGAAGCTTTCTTT. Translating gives CASRQGERTEAFF. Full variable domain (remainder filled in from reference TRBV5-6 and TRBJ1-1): DAGVTQSPTHLIKTRGQQVTLRCSPKSGHDTVSWYQQALGQGPQFIFQYYEEEERQRGNFPDRFSGHQFPNYSSELNVNALLLGDSALYLCASRQGERTEAFFGQGTRLTVV.

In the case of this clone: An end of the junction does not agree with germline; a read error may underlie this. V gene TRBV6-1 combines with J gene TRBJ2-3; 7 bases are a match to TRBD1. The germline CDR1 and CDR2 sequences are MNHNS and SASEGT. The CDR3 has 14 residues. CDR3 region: CASGDRVDTDTQYF. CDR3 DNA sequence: TGTGCCAGCGGTGACAGGGTCGACACAGATACGCAGTATTTT.

The CDR3 is CASSPTVAGSNTEAFF. The DNA for the CDR3 is TGTGCCAGCTCACCCACGGTAGCAGGGTCGAACACTGAAGCTTTCTTT. V and J are TRBV18 and TRBJ1-1; possible D gene TRBD1, 5 bases. This CDR3 has 16 amino acids. Per the germline V gene, CDR1 is KGHSH and CDR2 is LQKENI. Trimming shortened V by 3 bases and J by 1 base, and 15 bases separated the two germline ends. The whole variable domain, filled in from reference TRBV18 and TRBJ1-1, reads NAGVMQNPRHLVRRRGQEARLRCSPMKGHSHVYWYRQLPEEGLKFMVYLQKENIIDESGMPKERFSAEFPKEGPSILRIQQVVRGDSAAYFCASSPTVAGSNTEAFFGQGTRLTVV.

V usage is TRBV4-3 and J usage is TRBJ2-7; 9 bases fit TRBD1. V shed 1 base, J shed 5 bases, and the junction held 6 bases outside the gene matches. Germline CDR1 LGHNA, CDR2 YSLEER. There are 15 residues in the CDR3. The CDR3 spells CASSQAHRGPNEQYF. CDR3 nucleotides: TGCGCCAGCAGCCAAGCCCACAGGGGGCCCAACGAGCAGTACTTC.

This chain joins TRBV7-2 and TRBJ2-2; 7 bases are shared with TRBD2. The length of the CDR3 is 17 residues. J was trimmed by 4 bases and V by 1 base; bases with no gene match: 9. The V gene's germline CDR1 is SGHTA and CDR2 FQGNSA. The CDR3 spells CASSLVGGSGLTGELFF. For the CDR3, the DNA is TGTGCCAGCAGCTTAGTAGGCGGGAGCGGTCTCACCGGGGAGCTGTTTTTT.

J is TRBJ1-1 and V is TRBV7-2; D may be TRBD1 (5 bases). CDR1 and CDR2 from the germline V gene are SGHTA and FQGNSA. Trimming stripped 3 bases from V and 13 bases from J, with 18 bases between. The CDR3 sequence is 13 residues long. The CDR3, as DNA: TGTGCCAGCAGCTTCGGGACCTTCGCGGGACGTTTCTTT. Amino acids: CASSFGTFAGRFF.

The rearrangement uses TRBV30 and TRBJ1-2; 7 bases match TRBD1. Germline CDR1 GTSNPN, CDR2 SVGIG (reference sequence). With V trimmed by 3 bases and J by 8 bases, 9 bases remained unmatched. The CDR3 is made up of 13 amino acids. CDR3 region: CAWRGTVWEGYTF. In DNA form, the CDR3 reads TGTGCCTGGAGAGGGACAGTATGGGAGGGCTACACCTTC.